A single sample gave rise to the 28 T cell receptor beta chains below, sequenced in a study of OX40 agonist ivuxolimab in advanced cancers. TCRdb's table, derived via immunoSEQ multiplex PCR, lists solely in-frame clones and lacks some. The data hold just over 90,000 clones, with around nine tenths observed a single time. Source: CD4+ or CD8+ T cells sorted from blood, taken in a trial of the OX40 agonist ivuxolimab. These receptors were taken from an adult with an advanced solid tumor such as melanoma, head and neck, liver or kidney cancer.

About this clone itself: At one end, the junction sequence differs from germline, possibly due to a read error. The V call is TRBV16, the J call TRBJ2-2, with D uncertain. This CDR3 has 13 residues. In germline, CDR1 is KGHSY, CDR2 FQNENV. CDR3 region: CASSQSNSGELFF. Written as DNA, the CDR3 is TGTGCCAGCAGCCAATCTAACAGCGGGGAGCTGTTTTTT.

The chain employs TRBV4-2 and TRBJ2-3; no firm D call. The ends were cut back, 0 bases at V and 0 bases at J, with 10 bases in the middle. The CDR3 loop spans 16 amino acids. Germline CDR1 and CDR2: LGHNA and YNFKEQ. This CDR3 reads CASSQDFGGSTDTQYF. CDR3 in DNA: TGTGCCAGCAGCCAAGATTTTGGCGGTAGCACAGATACGCAGTATTTT.

The gene calls are TRBV7-9 and TRBJ2-2; 8 bases map to TRBD1. The CDR3 covers 15 residues. The trim removed 6 bases at V and 4 bases at J, leaving 7 bases unmatched. Germline V lookup: CDR1 SEHNR, CDR2 FQNEAQ (reference sequence). The CDR3 sequence: CASSPTDRATGELFF. DNA for the CDR3: TGTGCCAGCAGTCCCACGGACAGGGCCACCGGGGAGCTGTTTTTT.

V usage is TRBV2 and J usage is TRBJ1-2; D unresolved. Between the trimmed V and J ends, which lost 6 bases and 0 bases, there was a span of 11 bases. This CDR3 has 14 residues. In germline, CDR1 is SNHLY, CDR2 FYNNEI. The CDR3 sequence is CASRWEQSNYGYTF. In DNA, the CDR3 is TGTGCCAGCAGGTGGGAACAGTCTAACTATGGCTACACCTTC.

The chain recombines TRBV5-6 with TRBJ2-1; 9 nucleotides agree with TRBD1. This CDR3 has 15 residues. With 0 bases clipped from V and 6 bases from J, the junction kept 4 bases outside the gene matches. Germline V gives CDR1 SGHDT, CDR2 YYEEEE. CDR3 amino acids: CASSLEQGAGNEQFF. Written as DNA, the CDR3 is TGTGCCAGCAGCTTGGAACAGGGGGCGGGCAATGAGCAGTTCTTC.

Concerning this clone: Other nucleotide sequences from this sample produce the same CDR3. This chain connects TRBV5-1 to TRBJ2-7, with 7 bases matching TRBD2. Germline trimming cut 3 bases from V and 1 base from J; bases unmatched to any gene: 4. The germline V gene encodes CDR1 SGHRS and CDR2 YFSETQ. This CDR3 has 14 amino acids. CDR3 protein: CASSSSGQSYEQYF. The CDR3 DNA is TGCGCCAGCAGCTCTAGCGGCCAGTCCTACGAGCAGTACTTC.

This clone was detected once. This chain links TRBV29-1 with TRBJ2-5; D possibly corresponds to TRBD1 (5 bases). The CDR3 is 15 amino acids. Trimming removed 4 bases at V and 1 base at J, with 16 bases between. Germline loops: CDR1 SQVTM, CDR2 ANQGSEA. This chain's CDR3 is CSVAPGLGFQETQYF. The CDR3 nucleotides are TGCAGCGTTGCCCCAGGGCTTGGCTTCCAAGAGACCCAGTACTTC.

The V gene is TRBV5-3, the J gene TRBJ1-4; a possible D gene is TRBD1 (6 bases). TRBV5-3 is an ORF for which the function is uncertain. V lost 4 bases, J lost 2 bases, and 24 bases lay in between. This CDR3 has 19 amino acids. The CDR3 spells CARSEGTGLGTATNEKLFF. The DNA for the CDR3 is TGTGCCAGAAGCGAAGGCACAGGGCTCGGGACGGCGACTAATGAAAAACTGTTTTTT.

This chain links TRBV30 with TRBJ2-7, with 7 bases matching TRBD2. The CDR3 totals 15 residues. The V gene's germline CDR1 is GTSNPN and CDR2 SVGIG (reference sequence). With V trimmed by 2 bases and J by 1 base, 8 bases remained unmatched. Written as DNA, the CDR3 is TGTGCCTGGAGTATCGGCGGGAGTGGATCCTACGAGCAGTACTTC. The encoded protein is CAWSIGGSGSYEQYF.

The chain is built from TRBV18 and TRBJ1-5; D is possibly TRBD1 (6 bases). V dropped 3 bases and J dropped 1 base, with 22 bases sitting between them. This CDR3 contains 19 residues. Germline loops: CDR1 KGHSH, CDR2 LQKENI. The CDR3 loop reads CASSPTGGVGLFSNQPQHF. Here the CDR3 DNA reads TGTGCCAGCTCACCTACTGGGGGCGTAGGTCTATTCAGCAATCAGCCCCAGCATTTT.

This clone was found once. The chain is built from TRBV10-3 and TRBJ2-1; 12 bases line up with TRBD2. The CDR3 has 14 residues. The V segment lost 10 bases and the J segment 13 bases; nucleotides outside the gene matches: 14. The germline V gene has CDR1 ENHRY and CDR2 SYGVKD. As DNA, the CDR3 is TGTGCCACACTGGGGCTAGCGGGAGGGGGAGATCAGTTCTTC. Its protein product is CATLGLAGGGDQFF.

The CDR3: CASSPWAGSIRGNTIYF. In DNA form, the CDR3 reads TGTGCCAGCAGTCCCTGGGCCGGGTCTATTCGTGGAAACACCATATATTTT. J is TRBJ1-3 and V is TRBV27; D gene uncertain. CDR1 is MNHEY and CDR2 is SMNVEV in the germline V gene (reference sequence). This CDR3 comprises 17 residues. V gave up 5 bases and J gave up 3 bases, with 20 bases separating them.

The V and J genes are TRBV30 and TRBJ2-7; D is unclear. The CDR3 consists of 12 residues. CDR1 and CDR2 (germline): GTSNPN, SVGIG (reference sequence). Trimming cost V 0 bases and J 12 bases, with 15 bases left between them. CDR3 nucleotide sequence: TGTGCCTGGAGTGTATCCAACTTTGCCTCGTACTTC. Encoded protein: CAWSVSNFASYF. Looking up the rest from reference TRBV30 and TRBJ2-7 gives the full variable domain: SQTIHQWPATLVQPVGSPLSLECTVEGTSNPNLYWYRQAAGRGLQLLFYSVGIGQISSEVPQNLSASRPQDRQFILSSKKLLLSDSGFYLCAWSVSNFASYFGPGTRLTVT.

The chain has TRBV6-5 and TRBJ2-1; the match to TRBD1 covers 8 bases. Germline CDR1 reads MNHEY; CDR2 reads SVGAGI. J gave up 7 bases and V 6 bases, and 5 bases lay outside the gene matches. The CDR3 loop spans 13 amino acids. The CDR3 loop reads CASSRRQGNEQFF. Here the CDR3 DNA reads TGTGCCAGCAGCCGCCGACAGGGGAATGAGCAGTTCTTC.

The V call is TRBV28, the J call TRBJ2-1; TRBD2 matches 8 bases. The CDR3 is 17 amino acids. The germline CDR1 and CDR2 sequences are MDHEN and SYDVKM. Trimming cost V 7 bases and J 5 bases; bases outside gene matches: 16. CDR3 in amino acids: CASKKPGGRTVNNEQFF. In nucleotides, the CDR3 is TGTGCCAGCAAAAAGCCCGGCGGGAGGACAGTAAACAATGAGCAGTTCTTC. Full variable domain (rest looked up from reference TRBV28 and TRBJ2-1): DVKVTQSSRYLVKRTGEKVFLECVQDMDHENMFWYRQDPGLGLRLIYFSYDVKMKEKGDIPEGYSVSREKKERFSLILESASTNQTSMYLCASKKPGGRTVNNEQFFGPGTRLTVL.

This rearrangement joins TRBV25-1 to TRBJ1-2, with D maybe TRBD1 (5 bases). V dropped 1 base and J dropped 4 bases, with 7 bases sitting between them. Germline CDR1 is MGHDK and CDR2 is SYGVNS. The CDR3 totals 13 residues. The CDR3, as DNA: TGTGCCAGCAGTGAATCAGGGACCTATGGCTACACCTTC. Translated, it gives CASSESGTYGYTF.

The rearrangement joins TRBV14 to TRBJ2-5; 8 nucleotides agree with TRBD1. The germline V gene encodes CDR1 SGHDN and CDR2 FVKESK. This CDR3 contains 14 residues. The junction had 7 bases not matched to a gene; V was cut back by 5 bases and J by 5 bases. In DNA, the CDR3 is TGTGCCAGCAGCAACCTGCGACAGGGGGAGACCCAGTACTTC. The encoded protein is CASSNLRQGETQYF.

This chain links TRBV7-2 with TRBJ1-5; no reliable D call. V was cut by 2 bases and J by 11 bases, with 10 bases left in between. Germline-derived CDR1 and CDR2 are SGHTA and FQGNSA. The CDR3 is 12 residues long. The CDR3 reads CASSLSSGAQHF. CDR3 sequence (DNA): TGTGCCAGCAGCTTAAGTAGTGGGGCCCAGCATTTT.

The chain has TRBV5-4 and TRBJ1-2, with a possible D match to TRBD1 (5 bases). This CDR3 contains 15 residues. With 0 bases removed from V and 0 bases from J, the gap between germline ends came to 9 bases. Germline CDR1 and CDR2: SGHNT and YYREEE (reference sequence). CDR3 amino acids: CASSLAGDSNYGYTF. DNA of the CDR3: TGTGCCAGCAGCTTGGCTGGGGACTCTAACTATGGCTACACCTTC.

The chain recombines TRBV11-3 with TRBJ2-7; TRBD2 matches 8 bases. The CDR3 sequence is 13 residues long. The V gene's germline CDR1 is SGHNT and CDR2 YENEEA. The J segment lost 7 bases and the V segment lost 2 bases, leaving 4 bases of the junction unmatched. CDR3 in amino acids: CASSLRPGGEQYF. As DNA, the CDR3 is TGTGCCAGCAGCTTACGCCCGGGAGGGGAGCAGTACTTC.

The chain joins TRBV19 to TRBJ1-1; perhaps TRBD1 as D (5 bases). This CDR3 is 16 amino acids long. V lost 7 bases and J lost 0, with 18 bases in between. From germline, CDR1 is LNHDA and CDR2 SQIVND (reference sequence). The CDR3 sequence: CASTLSHDSMNTEAFF. Here the CDR3 DNA reads TGTGCCAGTACCCTTTCCCACGACAGTATGAACACTGAAGCTTTCTTT.

The V call is TRBV5-4, the J call TRBJ2-5; 11 nucleotides line up with TRBD2. Looked up from germline, CDR1 is SGHNT and CDR2 is YYREEE (reference sequence). The junction had 2 bases not matched to a gene; V was cut back by 0 bases and J by 1 base. This CDR3 spans 16 amino acids. The CDR3 coding sequence is TGTGCCAGCAGCTTGGCACTAGCGGGAGTCCAAGAGACCCAGTACTTC. This sequence encodes CASSLALAGVQETQYF.

Only one count was recorded for this clone. The CDR3 nucleotides are TGTGCCTGTCAGAGCGGGAGGCGCACAGATACGCAGTATTTT. This codes for CACQSGRRTDTQYF. The V gene is TRBV30, the J gene TRBJ2-3; 9 positions match TRBD2. Looked up from germline, CDR1 is GTSNPN and CDR2 is SVGIG (reference sequence). The CDR3 runs to 14 residues. V lost 6 bases, J lost 1 base, and 5 bases stayed unmatched.

The chain carries TRBV12-1 and TRBJ2-3; the listed D gene, TRBD2, was not tested against the DNA. TRBV12-1 is a known pseudogene. There are 16 residues in the CDR3. CDR3 nucleotide sequence: TGTGCCAGCAGCTTTGTTCCCCGCGGGAACACAGATACGCAGTATTTT. It is translated as CASSFVPRGNTDTQYF.

This chain uses TRBV7-3 with TRBJ2-3, with 7 bases fitting TRBD2. With 4 bases clipped from V and 0 bases from J, the junction kept 4 bases outside the gene matches. Germline CDR1 and CDR2: SGHTA and FQGTGA. The CDR3 runs to 15 residues. The CDR3 DNA reads TGTGCCAGCAGCTCCTTAGCGGGTAGCACAGATACGCAGTATTTT. Translation: CASSSLAGSTDTQYF.

The J gene is TRBJ2-1, the V gene TRBV19, with TRBD1 matching over 10 bases. The V gene end was trimmed by 5 bases and the J gene end by 5 bases; junction bases not matched to a gene: 12. In germline, CDR1 is LNHDA, CDR2 SQIVND (reference sequence). This CDR3 spans 17 amino acids. The CDR3 is CASSPTTGTGENNEQFF. DNA for the CDR3: TGTGCCAGTAGTCCTACCACCGGGACAGGGGAGAACAATGAGCAGTTCTTC.

The rearrangement links TRBV7-2 to TRBJ2-3, with D possibly matching TRBD2 (6 bases). In germline, CDR1 is SGHTA, CDR2 FQGNSA. The CDR3 length is 14 residues. V lost 5 bases, J lost 6 bases, and 15 bases lay in between. The CDR3 here is CASSRLGRGDTQYF. As DNA, the CDR3 is TGTGCCAGCAGCAGACTAGGTCGTGGGGATACGCAGTATTTT. Full variable domain (remainder filled in from reference TRBV7-2 and TRBJ2-3): GAGVSQSPSNKVTEKGKDVELRCDPISGHTALYWYRQSLGQGLEFLIYFQGNSAPDKSGLPSDRFSAERTGGSVSTLTIQRTQQEDSAVYLCASSRLGRGDTQYFGPGTRLTVL.

This clone was detected once. DNA for the CDR3: TGTGCCTGGAGTGTTAGTAGAGACGAGCAGTACTTC. This encodes CAWSVSRDEQYF. V and J are TRBV30 and TRBJ2-7; D uncertain. Germline V gives CDR1 GTSNPN, CDR2 SVGIG (reference sequence). Trimming cost V 0 bases and J 5 bases, with 8 bases left between them. This CDR3 contains 12 residues.